Listed here are 21 T cell receptor beta chains from one sample, sequenced in a study of blood T cells in healthy people across ages. The second PCR ran about 6 to 12 cycles with a sample-barcoded 5' primer and J-beta primers. TCRdb reprocessed the 5' RACE reads with MiXCR, giving one entry per CDR3 protein. The sample has around 1,600,000 distinct CDR3 sequences; 35% to 45% are singletons. The source material was blood. These receptors were collected from a woman aged 18-30 years in good health.

This clonotype was seen a handful of times. One junction end does not reproduce the germline sequence, and a read error may be involved. The chain couples TRBV7-7 to TRBJ2-5; TRBD2 matches at 11 bases. This CDR3 is built from 15 residues. CDR1 is SSHAT, CDR2 FNYEAQ, per germline (reference sequence). CDR3 region: CASSFLSGGEETQYF. The CDR3 DNA is TGTGCTAGCAGCTTTCTTAGCGGGGGGGAAGAGACCCAGTACTTC.

The rearrangement joins TRBV10-3 to TRBJ1-1; the D is unclear. There are 14 residues in the CDR3. Germline loops: CDR1 ENHRY, CDR2 SYGVKD. V lost 3 bases to trimming and J lost 1 base, with 9 bases between them. The CDR3 bases are TGTGCCATCAGTGACCCGAGAGAGAACACTGAAGCTTTCTTT. Amino acid sequence: CAISDPRENTEAFF.

The CDR3 loop is CASSFGQGASGYTF. As DNA, the CDR3 is TGTGCCAGCAGTTTTGGACAGGGGGCTAGTGGCTACACCTTC. This chain connects TRBV27 to TRBJ1-2; TRBD1 agrees at 11 bases. Germline CDR1 and CDR2: MNHEY and SMNVEV (reference sequence). The CDR3 runs to 14 residues. V lost 3 bases to trimming and J lost 7 bases; unmatched junction nucleotides: 4.

In nucleotides, the CDR3 is TGTGCCAGCAGCTCGGCCCGACTAGCGGGGGGGGTAGATACGCAGTATTTT. Its translation is CASSSARLAGGVDTQYF. V usage is TRBV7-2 and J usage is TRBJ2-3; 14 positions agree with TRBD2. V was pared by 4 bases and J by 5 bases, with 8 bases of the junction left unmatched. This CDR3 spans 17 amino acids. The V gene's germline CDR1 is SGHTA and CDR2 FQGNSA.

The genes are TRBV5-1 and TRBJ2-1, with D possibly TRBD2 on 6 matching bases. This CDR3 comprises 16 residues. V was shortened by 2 bases and J by 2 bases, with 14 bases between the two germline ends. The V gene's germline CDR1 is SGHRS and CDR2 YFSETQ. CDR3 sequence (DNA): TGCGCCAGCAGCTTAACCGGGACTGAGCCCTACAATGAGCAGTTCTTC. This sequence encodes CASSLTGTEPYNEQFF.

This rearrangement joins TRBV4-1 to TRBJ1-1; no clear D gene. The CDR3 extends over 17 amino acids. CDR1 and CDR2 from the germline V gene are MGHRA and YSYEKL. Between the trimmed V and J ends, which lost 1 base and 0 bases, there was a span of 15 bases. In DNA form, the CDR3 reads TGCGCCAGCAGCCAAGGGGGTTCTGGCAGAATGAACACTGAAGCTTTCTTT. Translation: CASSQGGSGRMNTEAFF.

The V gene is TRBV27, the J gene TRBJ2-5; D is perhaps TRBD1 (6 bases). There are 12 residues in the CDR3. Per germline, CDR1 MNHEY and CDR2 SMNVEV (reference sequence). Trimming left V 3 bases short and J 11 bases short, with 13 bases between. The CDR3 sequence is CASSLRDNEQYF. CDR3 in DNA: TGTGCCAGCAGTTTGAGGGACAATGAGCAGTACTTC.

This clonotype occurred a few times. V is TRBV4-3 and J is TRBJ1-4; D ambiguous. Trimming pared 0 bases from V and 5 bases from J, leaving 13 bases between. The CDR3 sequence is 16 residues long. Looked up from germline, CDR1 is LGHNA and CDR2 is YSLEER. DNA for the CDR3: TGCGCCAGCAGCCAAGAATCGAGCCCTGGGAATGAAAAACTGTTTTTT. It yields the protein CASSQESSPGNEKLFF.

In the case of this clonotype: With a much larger clone just one base away, this may be a read error. The chain employs TRBV4-3 and TRBJ1-1, with D possibly matching TRBD1 (5 bases). The CDR3 contains 15 residues. Per the germline V gene, CDR1 is LGHNA and CDR2 is YSLEER. V lost 0 bases and J 1 base, leaving 9 bases between the germline ends. In DNA, the CDR3 is TGCGCCAGCAGCCAAGAAGCCAGGGAGAACACTGAAGCTTTCTTT. This translates into CASSQEARENTEAFF.

V and J are TRBV4-3 and TRBJ2-7; 7 nucleotides align to TRBD2. Losses at the gene ends were 0 bases for V and 2 bases for J; bases not matched to a gene: 7. The CDR3 is made up of 16 amino acids. Germline CDR1 is LGHNA and CDR2 is YSLEER. The CDR3 DNA is TGCGCCAGCAGCCAAGATTTGGCTAGCGGAACCTACGAGCAGTACTTC. Amino acids: CASSQDLASGTYEQYF.

The chain uses TRBV12-5 and TRBJ2-1; a weak D match, TRBD1 (5 bases). CDR3 length equals 13 residues. Deletions cut 9 bases from V and 8 bases from J, with 17 bases between. CDR1 is LGHNT, CDR2 FRNRAP, per germline. The CDR3 DNA sequence: TGTGCTAGCCGCCAGGGCGTTTTAGATGAGCAGTTCTTC. Its translation is CASRQGVLDEQFF. The variable domain in full, completed from reference TRBV12-5 and TRBJ2-1, reads DARVTQTPRHKVTEMGQEVTMRCQPILGHNTVFWYRQTMMQGLELLAYFRNRAPLDDSGMPKDRFSAEMPDATLATLKIQPSEPRDSAVYFCASRQGVLDEQFFGPGTRLTVL.

This clonotype was observed a handful of times. The CDR3 nucleotides read TGTGCCAGCAGTTTCGGGACAGCGGAGACCCAGTACTTC. Its protein product is CASSFGTAETQYF. This chain connects TRBV12-3 or TRBV12-4 to TRBJ2-5; 7 bases are a match to TRBD1. The CDR3 has 13 residues. J lost 5 bases, V lost 3 bases, and 3 bases had no gene match.

A few counts support this clonotype. The chain carries TRBV12-3 or TRBV12-4 and TRBJ1-2; D unclear. The CDR3 is 13 residues long. V lost 2 bases to trimming and J lost 4 bases, with 8 bases between them. CDR3: CASSLRETYGYTF. The CDR3 DNA sequence: TGTGCCAGCAGTTTAAGGGAGACCTATGGCTACACCTTC.

This clonotype was counted a few times. J is TRBJ2-3 and V is TRBV6-2 or TRBV6-3, with 9 bases lining up with TRBD2. From germline, CDR1 is MNHEY and CDR2 SVGEGT. This CDR3 has 16 amino acids. J lost 4 bases, V lost 7 bases, and 12 bases had no gene match. In DNA form, the CDR3 reads TGTGCCAGCACTGACTTTTTAGCGGGAGCAGCAGATACGCAGTATTTT. Translating gives CASTDFLAGAADTQYF.

This rearrangement joins TRBV11-2 to TRBJ1-6; D is uncertain. Germline assignment: CDR1 SGHAT and CDR2 FQNNGV. CDR3 length: 15 residues. V was shortened by 5 bases and J by 8 bases, with 16 bases between the two germline ends. Here the CDR3 reads CASSSRRPGDSPLHF. In DNA, the CDR3 is TGTGCCAGCAGCAGCAGGCGCCCCGGGGATTCACCCCTCCACTTT.

The genes are TRBV7-3 and TRBJ1-1; D not certain. The CDR3 has 14 residues. The V gene lost 5 bases and the J gene lost 0 bases, with 10 bases spanning the gap. Germline values: CDR1 SGHTA, CDR2 FQGTGA. The CDR3 reads CASSEGGVNTEAFF. The CDR3 DNA sequence: TGTGCCAGCAGCGAAGGCGGCGTGAACACTGAAGCTTTCTTT.

This clonotype has a handful of counts. The chain couples TRBV20-1 to TRBJ2-5; 7 nucleotides agree with TRBD1. The J call is doubtful: the DNA matches TRBJ2-7 better. Germline lookup yields CDR1 DFQATT and CDR2 SNEGSKA (reference sequence). The CDR3 is 12 residues long. This CDR3 is CSAIRDSYEQYF. CDR3 bases: TGCAGTGCTATCCGGGACAGCTACGAGCAGTACTTC.

The chain employs TRBV7-2 and TRBJ2-7; no definite D call. The V gene lost 6 bases and the J gene lost 2 bases, with 11 bases spanning the gap. Germline-derived CDR1 and CDR2 are SGHTA and FQGNSA. CDR3 size: 13 residues. The chain's CDR3 is CASRSWQTYEQYF. The CDR3 DNA reads as TGTGCCAGCAGGTCATGGCAGACCTACGAGCAGTACTTC. The entire variable domain, with the rest obtained from reference TRBV7-2 and TRBJ2-7, is as follows: GAGVSQSPSNKVTEKGKDVELRCDPISGHTALYWYRQSLGQGLEFLIYFQGNSAPDKSGLPSDRFSAERTGGSVSTLTIQRTQQEDSAVYLCASRSWQTYEQYFGPGTRLTVT.

The genes are TRBV3-1 and TRBJ2-3, with 9 bases lining up with TRBD2. With 4 bases clipped from V and 1 base from J, the junction kept 9 bases outside the gene matches. The CDR3 contains 17 residues. Germline V gene lookup returns CDR1 LGHDT and CDR2 YNNKEL (reference sequence). Here the CDR3 DNA reads TGTGCCAGCAGCCTGGCTAGCGGGGTCCTAGGCACAGATACGCAGTATTTT. It is translated as CASSLASGVLGTDTQYF.

The CDR3 bases are TGTGCCAGCAGTGAATACTCTGGGGCCAACGTCCTGACTTTC. The encoded protein is CASSEYSGANVLTF. The chain has TRBV27 and TRBJ2-6; no definite D call. This CDR3 has 14 residues. Germline CDR1 and CDR2: MNHEY and SMNVEV (reference sequence). Trimming pared 5 bases from V and 0 bases from J, leaving 5 bases between. The full variable domain, its missing parts supplied by reference TRBV27 and TRBJ2-6, is EAQVTQNPRYLITVTGKKLTVTCSQNMNHEYMSWYRQDPGLGLRQIYYSMNVEVTDKGDVPEGYKVSRKEKRNFPLILESPSPNQTSLYFCASSEYSGANVLTFGAGSRLTVL.

The J gene is TRBJ2-1, the V gene TRBV20-1; D gene uncertain. Deletions cut 1 base from V and 9 bases from J, with 22 bases between. Germline V gives CDR1 DFQATT, CDR2 SNEGSKA (reference sequence). CDR3 length equals 16 residues. In nucleotides, the CDR3 is TGCAGTGCTAGAGGTCCCCCCCGGAACCGGGTGGGTGAGCAGTTCTTC. Protein product: CSARGPPRNRVGEQFF.